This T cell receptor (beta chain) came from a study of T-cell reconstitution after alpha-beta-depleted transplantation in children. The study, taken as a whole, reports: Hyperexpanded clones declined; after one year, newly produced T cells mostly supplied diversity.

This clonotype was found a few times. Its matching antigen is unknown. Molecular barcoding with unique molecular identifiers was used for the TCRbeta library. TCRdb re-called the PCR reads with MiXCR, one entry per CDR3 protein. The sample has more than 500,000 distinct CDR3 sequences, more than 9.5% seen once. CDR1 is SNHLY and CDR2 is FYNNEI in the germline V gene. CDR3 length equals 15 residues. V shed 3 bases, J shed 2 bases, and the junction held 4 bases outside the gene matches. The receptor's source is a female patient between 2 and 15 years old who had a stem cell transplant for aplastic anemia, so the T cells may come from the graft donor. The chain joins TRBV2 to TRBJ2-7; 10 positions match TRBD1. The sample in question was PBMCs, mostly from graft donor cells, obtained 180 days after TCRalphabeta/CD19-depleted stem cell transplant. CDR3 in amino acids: CASSDLGQGAYEQYF. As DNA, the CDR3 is TGTGCCAGCAGTGATCTAGGACAGGGGGCCTACGAGCAGTACTTC.